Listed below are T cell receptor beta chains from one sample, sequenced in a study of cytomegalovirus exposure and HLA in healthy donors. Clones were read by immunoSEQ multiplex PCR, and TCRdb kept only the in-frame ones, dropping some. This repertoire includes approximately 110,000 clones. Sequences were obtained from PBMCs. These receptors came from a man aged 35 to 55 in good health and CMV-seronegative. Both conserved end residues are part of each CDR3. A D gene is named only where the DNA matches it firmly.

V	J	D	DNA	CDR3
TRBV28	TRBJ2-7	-	TGTGCCAGCAGCCCCCCGGGAACCTCCTACGAGCAGTACTTC	CASSPPGTSYEQYF
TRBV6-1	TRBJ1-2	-	TGTGCCAGCACCCGGGACTTTAGGAATGGCTACACCTTC	CASTRDFRNGYTF
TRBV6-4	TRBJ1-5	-	TGTGCCAGCAGTGGTGGGCCCAATCAGCCCCAGCATTTT	CASSGGPNQPQHF
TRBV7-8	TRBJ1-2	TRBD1	TGTGCCAGCAACGCGACAGGGGTGAACTATGGCTACACCTTC	CASNATGVNYGYTF
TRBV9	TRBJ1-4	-	TGTGCCAGCAGCGCGGGGAGGGGGGTGACTAATGAAAAACTGTTTTTT	CASSAGRGVTNEKLFF
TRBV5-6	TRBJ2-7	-	TGTGCCAGCAGCTCCATCTACGAGCAGTACTTC	CASSSIYEQYF
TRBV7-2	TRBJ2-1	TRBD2	TGTGCCAGCAGCTTAGGCGTGGGAGCGGGACTATACAATGAGCAGTTCTTC	CASSLGVGAGLYNEQFF
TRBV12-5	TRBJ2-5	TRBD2	TGTGCTAGTGGTTTGGGGGGACTAAGGGAGACCCAGTACTTC	CASGLGGLRETQYF
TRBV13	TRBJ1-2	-	TGTGCCAGCAGCTTAGACCTTGGGCGCTATGGCTACACCTTC	CASSLDLGRYGYTF
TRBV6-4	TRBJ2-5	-	TGTGCCAGCAGTGACTCCCCCGGGGAGACCCAGTACTTC	CASSDSPGETQYF
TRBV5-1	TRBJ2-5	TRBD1	TGCGCCAGCAGCCGAATCGGACAGGGGAAGACCCAGTACTTC	CASSRIGQGKTQYF
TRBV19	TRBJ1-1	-	TGTGCCAGTAGTATAGTCCGGGGGGAGACACCGGCTTTCTTT	CASSIVRGETPAFF
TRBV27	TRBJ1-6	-	TGTGCCAGCAGTTTAGAGCTCTATAATTCACCCCTCCACTTT	CASSLELYNSPLHF
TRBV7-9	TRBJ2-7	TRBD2	TGTGCCAGCAGCTCTAGCGGGAGGGTTTACGAGCAGTACTTC	CASSSSGRVYEQYF
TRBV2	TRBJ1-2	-	TGTGCCAGCAGTGGGGAGGCAGGGTTCGCCTACACCTTC	CASSGEAGFAYTF
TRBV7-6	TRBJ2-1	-	TGTGCCAGCAGCCCCCGGGGTTGGGGGCCGACCCACAATGAGCAGTTCTTC	CASSPRGWGPTHNEQFF
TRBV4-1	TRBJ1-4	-	TGCGCCAGCAGCCAACCCACAACCTTAAACGATGAAAAACTGTTTTTT	CASSQPTTLNDEKLFF
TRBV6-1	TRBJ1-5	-	TGTGCCAGCAGTGCCACAGGGTCGCATCAGCCCCAGCATTTT	CASSATGSHQPQHF
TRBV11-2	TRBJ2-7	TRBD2	TGTGCCAGCAGCTCTACTAGCGGGGACACCTACGAGCAGTACTTC	CASSSTSGDTYEQYF
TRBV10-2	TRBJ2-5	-	TGCGCCAGCAGTGAGGTCTCCCAGGGCACCCAGTACTTC	CASSEVSQGTQYF
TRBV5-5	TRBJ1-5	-	TGTGCCAGCAGACCCTGGGAGGGTTTTGGCCAGCCCCAGCATTTT	CASRPWEGFGQPQHF
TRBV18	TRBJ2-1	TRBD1	TGTGCCAGCTCACTGGGACAGGGGGACGTCAATGAGCAGTTCTTC	CASSLGQGDVNEQFF
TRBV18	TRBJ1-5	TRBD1	TGTGCCAGCTCACTAGCCGGGACAGGGGATGATAGCAATCAGCCCCAGCATTTT	CASSLAGTGDDSNQPQHF
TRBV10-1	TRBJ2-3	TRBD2	TGCGCCAGCCGGGGGAGATGGCCGGGACTAGAGGGCCCCACAGATACGCAGTATTTT	CASRGRWPGLEGPTDTQYF
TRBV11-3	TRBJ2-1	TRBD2	TGTGCCAGCAGCTTCCCAAGCGGGAGACGCAATGAGCAGTTCTTC	CASSFPSGRRNEQFF
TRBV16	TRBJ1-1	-	TGTGCCAGCAGCCAACTAGGAATGAACACTGAAGCTTTCTTT	CASSQLGMNTEAFF
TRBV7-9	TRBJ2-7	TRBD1	TGTGCCAGCGGGGCTGTGACAGGGGGCGATCTTGGGAACTACGAGCAGTACTTC	CASGAVTGGDLGNYEQYF
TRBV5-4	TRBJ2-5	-	TGTGCCAGCAGCAGCACGAGAGGGGGGGACCAAGAGACCCAGTACTTC	CASSSTRGGDQETQYF
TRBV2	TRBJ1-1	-	TGTGCCAGCAGTGTCTCGAGGAACACTGAAGCTTTCTTT	CASSVSRNTEAFF
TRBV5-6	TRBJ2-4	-	TGTGCCAGCAGCTTTCTAGCCAAAAACATTCAGTACTTC	CASSFLAKNIQYF
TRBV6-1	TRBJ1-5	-	TGTGCTAGCAGTGAGGCAGTCTTAAACAATCAGCCCCAGCATTTT	CASSEAVLNNQPQHF
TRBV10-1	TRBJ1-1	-	TGCGCCAGCAGTGATGCGGAGGTGCCCACTGAAGCTTTCTTT	CASSDAEVPTEAFF
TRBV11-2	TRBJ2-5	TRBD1	TGTGCCAGCAGCTTGGACAGGGAAGAGACCCAGTACTTC	CASSLDREETQYF
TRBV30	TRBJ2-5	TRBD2	TGTGCCTGGAGTGTACCCGGGACTAGCGGCGGTACCGGGACCCAGTACTTC	CAWSVPGTSGGTGTQYF
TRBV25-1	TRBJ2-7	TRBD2	TGTGCCAGCAGCAGTGGGCCTGTAGCGGGAATGAAAGAGCAGTACTTC	CASSSGPVAGMKEQYF
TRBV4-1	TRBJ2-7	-	TGCGCCAGCAGCCAAGGTAGCGGATCCGGGTACGAGCAGTACTTC	CASSQGSGSGYEQYF
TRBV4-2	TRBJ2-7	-	TGTGCCAGCAGTTGGGGGGTAGCGCAATACTCCTACGAGCAGTACTTC	CASSWGVAQYSYEQYF
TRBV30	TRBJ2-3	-	TGTGCCTGGAGTGAGGGGACTGTAACAGATACGCAGTATTTT	CAWSEGTVTDTQYF
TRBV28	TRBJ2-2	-	TGTGCCAGCAGTAGCCTTGGTACCGGGGAGCTGTTTTTT	CASSSLGTGELFF
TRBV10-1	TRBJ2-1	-	TGCGCCAGCAGGCCAGGGCTCTACAATGAGCAGTTCTTC	CASRPGLYNEQFF
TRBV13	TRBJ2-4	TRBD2	TGTGCCAGCAGCTACGGGACTAGCGTGACCAAAAACATTCAGTACTTC	CASSYGTSVTKNIQYF
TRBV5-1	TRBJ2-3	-	TGCGCCAGCAGCTTGGAGGGGACTCGAGATACGCAGTATTTT	CASSLEGTRDTQYF
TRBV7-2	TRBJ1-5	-	TGTGCCAGCAGCCAGAGGGCCGCGACGGGGCAGCCCCAGCATTTT	CASSQRAATGQPQHF
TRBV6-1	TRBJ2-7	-	TGTGCCAGCAGTGAAGGTGGCAGTTCCTACGAGCAGTACTTC	CASSEGGSSYEQYF
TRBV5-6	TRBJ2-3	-	TGTGCCAGCAGGGTGGAGGGCAGAATTCATACGCAGTATTTT	CASRVEGRIHTQYF
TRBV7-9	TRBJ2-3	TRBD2	TGTGCCGGGGGGAAGCGGGAGGGCCCTGATACGCAGTATTTT	CAGGKREGPDTQYF
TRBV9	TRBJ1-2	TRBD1	TGTGCCAGCAGCGTAGAGGGACAGGGAACCTATGGCTACACCTTC	CASSVEGQGTYGYTF
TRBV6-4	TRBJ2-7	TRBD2	TGTGCCAGCCTCCAGGGTCTAGCGGGAGGTTACTACGAGCAGTACTTC	CASLQGLAGGYYEQYF
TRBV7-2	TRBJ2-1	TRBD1	TGTGCCAGCAGCCACACAGGGGGCAATAATGAGCAGTTCTTC	CASSHTGGNNEQFF
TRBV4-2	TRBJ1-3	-	TGTGCCAGCAGCCAAGCGGGGGGGGCGCGAGGAAACACCATATATTTT	CASSQAGGARGNTIYF
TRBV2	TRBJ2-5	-	TGTGCCAGCAGGACAGGGAGGCCCGAGACCCAGTACTTC	CASRTGRPETQYF